This is a list of T cell receptor beta chains from one sample in a study of T cell responses to AZD1222 COVID-19 vaccine. Clones were read by immunoSEQ multiplex PCR, and TCRdb kept only the in-frame ones, dropping some. The sample has about 130,000 clones; around 90% are singletons. The source material was peripheral blood, sampled on day 0 of AZD1222 vaccination. The receptors stem from an adult in good health. Both conserved end residues are part of each CDR3. A D gene is named only where the DNA matches it firmly. Expanded clones get a size class; other rows say once, few or many, or leave the size out.

cdr3_length: 10; j_call: TRBJ2-1; clone_size: -; d_call: -; v_call: TRBV6-5; cdr3_aa: CASSPPGQFF; cdr3_nt: TGTGCCAGCAGCCCCCCGGGGCAGTTCTTC
cdr3_length: 16; j_call: TRBJ2-3; clone_size: -; d_call: -; v_call: TRBV4-2; cdr3_aa: CASSQERTTYTDTQYF; cdr3_nt: TGTGCCAGCAGCCAAGAACGGACTACATACACAGATACGCAGTATTTT
cdr3_length: 18; j_call: TRBJ2-1; clone_size: -; d_call: TRBD2; v_call: TRBV7-2; cdr3_aa: CASSSGTSPLPSLNEQFF; cdr3_nt: TGTGCCAGCAGCTCCGGGACTAGCCCCCTCCCTTCTCTCAATGAGCAGTTCTTC
cdr3_length: 13; j_call: TRBJ1-5; clone_size: -; d_call: -; v_call: TRBV7-2; cdr3_aa: CASSPGWGQPQHF; cdr3_nt: TGTGCCAGCAGCCCTGGTTGGGGTCAGCCCCAGCATTTT
cdr3_length: 16; j_call: TRBJ2-3; clone_size: once; d_call: -; v_call: TRBV7-8; cdr3_aa: CASSPRGAAGSDTQYF; cdr3_nt: TGTGCCAGCAGCCCCCGGGGAGCCGCGGGGAGTGATACGCAGTATTTT
cdr3_length: 11; j_call: TRBJ2-2; clone_size: -; d_call: -; v_call: TRBV3-1/TRBV3-2; cdr3_aa: CASSQPGELFF; cdr3_nt: TGTGCCAGCAGCCAGCCCGGGGAGCTGTTTTTT
cdr3_length: 12; j_call: TRBJ2-7; clone_size: -; d_call: -; v_call: TRBV5-1; cdr3_aa: CASSLESNGPFF; cdr3_nt: TGCGCCAGCAGCTTGGAATCTAACGGACCTTTCTTC
cdr3_length: 14; j_call: TRBJ2-2; clone_size: -; d_call: -; v_call: TRBV19; cdr3_aa: CASRPVPNTGELFF; cdr3_nt: TGTGCCAGCCGCCCGGTCCCGAACACCGGGGAGCTGTTTTTT
cdr3_length: 14; j_call: TRBJ1-6; clone_size: -; d_call: -; v_call: TRBV6-4; cdr3_aa: CASSDSSYNSPLHF; cdr3_nt: TGTGCCAGCAGTGACAGCTCCTATAATTCACCCCTCCACTTT
cdr3_length: 17; j_call: TRBJ2-7; clone_size: -; d_call: -; v_call: TRBV14; cdr3_aa: CASNGRQSPAGLGEQYF; cdr3_nt: TGTGCCAGCAATGGGCGGCAGAGCCCAGCGGGTCTTGGCGAGCAGTACTTC
cdr3_length: 16; j_call: TRBJ1-2; clone_size: -; d_call: -; v_call: TRBV27; cdr3_aa: CASSFPQGPSFYGYTF; cdr3_nt: TGTGCCAGCAGTTTTCCCCAGGGCCCATCGTTCTATGGCTACACCTTC
cdr3_length: 15; j_call: TRBJ1-2; clone_size: -; d_call: TRBD1; v_call: TRBV6-1; cdr3_aa: CASSEKGTGPVGYTF; cdr3_nt: TGTGCCAGCAGTGAAAAAGGGACAGGGCCGGTTGGCTACACCTTC
cdr3_length: 13; j_call: TRBJ1-2; clone_size: -; d_call: -; v_call: TRBV7-2; cdr3_aa: CASSQQGLYGYTF; cdr3_nt: TGTGCCAGCAGCCAACAGGGACTCTATGGCTACACCTTC
cdr3_length: 16; j_call: TRBJ1-3; clone_size: once; d_call: -; v_call: TRBV7-2; cdr3_aa: CASSRDLSSSGNTIYF; cdr3_nt: TGTGCCAGCAGCCGGGACCTGTCAAGCTCTGGAAACACCATATATTTT
cdr3_length: 15; j_call: TRBJ1-3; clone_size: -; d_call: -; v_call: TRBV6-5; cdr3_aa: CASSSTGTPGNTIYF; cdr3_nt: TGTGCCAGCAGCTCAACCGGGACACCAGGAAACACCATATATTTT
cdr3_length: 14; j_call: TRBJ1-2; clone_size: -; d_call: -; v_call: TRBV13; cdr3_aa: CASSPRRAIGGYTF; cdr3_nt: TGTGCCAGCAGCCCCCGACGGGCCATAGGTGGCTACACCTTC